This T cell receptor beta chain was retrieved from a study of blood T cell repertoires in COVID-19. Study-wide background: Samples representing acute and convalescent COVID-19 were sourced from the United States, Italy and Spain. PBMCs, B-cell-depleted T cells, or T cells were the source of the cDNA or gDNA that made up the material.

The V end was cut by 2 bases, the J end by 11 bases, with 25 bases between. CDR1 and CDR2 (germline): SGHRS, YFSETQ. This CDR3 has 16 amino acids. In the study's own analysis: Estimated nucleated cell counts came from reference gene primer amplification. The repertoire was sequenced with immunoSEQ multiplex PCR; TCRdb's copy has only in-frame clones and lacks some. V and J calls and clone size are as listed in that table; D and trimming were resolved from the DNA. This table holds about 200,000 clones, around 85% found once. The chain combines TRBV5-1 with TRBJ1-1, with a weak D call TRBD1 (5 bases). Material for sequencing was peripheral blood. This sequence was found in a human donor with active or convalescent COVID-19. The donor label of this sample is uncertain. In DNA, the CDR3 is TGCGCCAGCAGCTTCGCACCGGGACCGGGGCCGGGGGGGGCTTTCTTT. Its translation is CASSFAPGPGPGGAFF.